Listed here are 5 T cell receptor beta chains from one sample, sequenced in a study of blood T cell repertoires in COVID-19. Sequenced by immunoSEQ multiplex PCR; TCRdb stores in-frame clones only, minus some. The sample has approximately 280,000 clones; approximately 88% are singletons. Sequencing was performed on peripheral blood. The receptors stem from a human donor with COVID-19, enrolled during active disease. The donor label of this sample is uncertain.

This clone was detected only a few times. The chain has TRBV18 and TRBJ2-3; 7 bases align to TRBD1. Trimming cost V 6 bases and J 2 bases; bases outside gene matches: 5. Germline CDR1 KGHSH, CDR2 LQKENI. The CDR3 sequence is 14 residues long. The CDR3 sequence is CASSIQGTTDTQYF. CDR3 nucleotide sequence: TGTGCCAGCTCGATACAGGGGACCACAGATACGCAGTATTTT.

The V gene is TRBV9, the J gene TRBJ2-5; 7 nucleotides agree with TRBD1. The CDR3 loop spans 16 amino acids. Germline CDR1 and CDR2: SGDLS and YYNGEE. V was clipped by 4 bases and J by 2 bases; unmatched bases: 11. The DNA of the CDR3 is TGTGCCAGCAGCCTGGGGGATGGGACAGTACAAGAGACCCAGTACTTC. It yields the protein CASSLGDGTVQETQYF. The variable domain in full, completed from reference TRBV9 and TRBJ2-5, reads DSGVTQTPKHLITATGQRVTLRCSPRSGDLSVYWYQQSLDQGLQFLIQYYNGEERAKGNILERFSAQQFPDLHSELNLSSLELGDSALYFCASSLGDGTVQETQYFGPGTRLLVL.

This rearrangement joins TRBV28 to TRBJ1-1; D is unresolved. CDR1 and CDR2 (germline): MDHEN, SYDVKM. The CDR3 length is 12 residues. The V gene lost 6 bases and the J gene lost 9 bases, with 14 bases spanning the gap. CDR3 coding DNA: TGTGCCAGCAGAGTTACCAGTACCCAAGCTTTCTTT. Translated, it gives CASRVTSTQAFF.

The chain joins TRBV5-3 to TRBJ2-1; 9 nucleotides line up with TRBD2. TRBV5-3 counts as an open reading frame of uncertain function. The CDR3 covers 12 residues. The V segment lost 7 bases and the J segment 4 bases; nucleotides outside the gene matches: 0. The CDR3: CARGLAYNEQFF. DNA for the CDR3: TGTGCCAGAGGACTAGCGTACAATGAGCAGTTCTTC.

The V gene is TRBV7-2, the J gene TRBJ1-2; D gene ambiguous. V dropped 2 bases and J dropped 8 bases, with 12 bases sitting between them. Germline V gives CDR1 SGHTA, CDR2 FQGNSA. This CDR3 region has 13 residues. The DNA for the CDR3 is TGTGCCAGCAGCTTAAGGGAGGGCCAGGGCTACACCTTC. Its protein is CASSLREGQGYTF. The full variable domain, completed using reference TRBV7-2 and TRBJ1-2, is GAGVSQSPSNKVTEKGKDVELRCDPISGHTALYWYRQSLGQGLEFLIYFQGNSAPDKSGLPSDRFSAERTGGSVSTLTIQRTQQEDSAVYLCASSLREGQGYTFGSGTRLTVV.